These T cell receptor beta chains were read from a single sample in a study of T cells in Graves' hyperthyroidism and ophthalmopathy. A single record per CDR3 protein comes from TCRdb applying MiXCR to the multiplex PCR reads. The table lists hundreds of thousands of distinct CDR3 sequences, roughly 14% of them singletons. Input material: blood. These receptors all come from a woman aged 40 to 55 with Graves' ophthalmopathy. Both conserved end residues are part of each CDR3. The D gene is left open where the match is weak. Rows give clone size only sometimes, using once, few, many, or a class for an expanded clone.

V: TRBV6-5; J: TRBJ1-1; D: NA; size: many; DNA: TGTGCCAGCAGTTACTCCTTTCCGGGGTTGGGCACTGAAGCTTTCTTT; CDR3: CASSYSFPGLGTEAFF
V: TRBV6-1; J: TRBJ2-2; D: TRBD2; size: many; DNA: TGTGCCAGTGAGACTACTAGCGGGAGATTCACCGGGGAGCTGTTTTTT; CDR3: CASETTSGRFTGELFF
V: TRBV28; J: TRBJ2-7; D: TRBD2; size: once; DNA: TGTGCCAGCAGTTCCGGGACTACTCCCTACGAGCAGTACTTC; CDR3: CASSSGTTPYEQYF
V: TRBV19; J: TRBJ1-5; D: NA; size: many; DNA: TGTGCCAGTAGTATTACGGCGAATCAGCCCCAGCATTTT; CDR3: CASSITANQPQHF
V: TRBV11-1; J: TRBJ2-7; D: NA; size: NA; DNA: TGTGCCAGCAGCTTAGCGTCCGGGGGGCGATTGAGCGAGCAGTACTTC; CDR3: CASSLASGGRLSEQYF
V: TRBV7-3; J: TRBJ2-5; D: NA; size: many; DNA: TGTGCCAGCAGCTCGACCCTCAGGGGTTGTTACGAGACCCAGTACTTC; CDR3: CASSSTLRGCYETQYF
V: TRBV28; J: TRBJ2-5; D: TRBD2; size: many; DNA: TGTGCCAGCAGTTTACGGGAGGGCGGAGAGACCCAGTACTTC; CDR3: CASSLREGGETQYF
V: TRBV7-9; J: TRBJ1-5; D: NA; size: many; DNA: TGTGCCAGCAGCTTGGGGGACTATAATCAGCCCCAGCATTTT; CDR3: CASSLGDYNQPQHF
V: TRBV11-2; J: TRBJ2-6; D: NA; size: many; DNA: TGTGCCAGCAGCTTACGAATCTTCTCTGGGGCCAACGTCCTGACTTTC; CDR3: CASSLRIFSGANVLTF
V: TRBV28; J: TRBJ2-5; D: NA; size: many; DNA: TGTGCCAGCAGTCCCCCCCGGGAAAGGGCCGCCCAAGAGACCCAGTACTTC; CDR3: CASSPPRERAAQETQYF
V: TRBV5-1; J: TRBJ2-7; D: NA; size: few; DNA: TGCGCCAGCAGCTTGAATTGGATGGTGGATCTGTACTTC; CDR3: CASSLNWMVDLYF
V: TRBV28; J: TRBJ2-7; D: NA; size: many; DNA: TGTGCCAGCAGTTTATCCCGGGAGTCGGGCGAGCAGTACTTC; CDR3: CASSLSRESGEQYF
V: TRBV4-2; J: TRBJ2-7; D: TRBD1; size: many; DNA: TGTGCCAGCAGCCAAGACGTGACAGGGGGAATCTACGAGCAGTACTTC; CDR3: CASSQDVTGGIYEQYF
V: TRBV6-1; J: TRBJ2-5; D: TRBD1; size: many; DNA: TGTGCCAGCAGGACAGGGTGGGGGACGACCGAGACCCAGTACTTC; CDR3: CASRTGWGTTETQYF
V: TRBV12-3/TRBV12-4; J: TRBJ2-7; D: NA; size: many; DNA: TGTGCCAGCAGCACGACGGGCAGCGAGCAGTACTTC; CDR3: CASSTTGSEQYF
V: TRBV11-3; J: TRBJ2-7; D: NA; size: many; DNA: TGTGCCAGCAGCTTAGTTGGAGGGGGCGGCTTTTACGAGCAGTACTTC; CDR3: CASSLVGGGGFYEQYF
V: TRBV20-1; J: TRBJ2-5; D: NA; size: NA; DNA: TGCAGTGCTAGAGGGTCGGGGGCGCCGTCCCAAGAGACCCAGTACTTC; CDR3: CSARGSGAPSQETQYF
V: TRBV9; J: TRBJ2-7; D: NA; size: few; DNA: TGTGCCAGCAGCGCCGGACAGTTCTACGAGCAGTACTTC; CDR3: CASSAGQFYEQYF
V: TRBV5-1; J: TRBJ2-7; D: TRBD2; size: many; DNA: TGCGCCAGCAGCTTGTCCTCGACTAGCGGTGGGGGCGAGCAGTACTTC; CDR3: CASSLSSTSGGGEQYF
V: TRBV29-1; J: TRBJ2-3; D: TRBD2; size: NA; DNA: TGCAGCGTGACCCTAGCGGGAGAAGGAGATACGCAGTATTTT; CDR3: CSVTLAGEGDTQYF
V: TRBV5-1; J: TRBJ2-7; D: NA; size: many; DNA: TGCGCCAGCAGCTTGCACAGCCGCTACGAGCAGTACTTC; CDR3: CASSLHSRYEQYF
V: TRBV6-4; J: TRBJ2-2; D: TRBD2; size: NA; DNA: TGTGCCAGCAGTCGACGACTAGCGGGAAGCTCGAACACCGGGGAGCTGTTTTTT; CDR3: CASSRRLAGSSNTGELFF
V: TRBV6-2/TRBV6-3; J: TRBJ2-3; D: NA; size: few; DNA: TGTGCCAGCAGTTACTCTTCGCCTGGATTTCGCACAGATACGCAGTATTTT; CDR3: CASSYSSPGFRTDTQYF
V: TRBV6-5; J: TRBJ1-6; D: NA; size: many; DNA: TGTGCCAGCGTTGGGCTCGGGGGGTCACCCCTCCACTTT; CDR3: CASVGLGGSPLHF
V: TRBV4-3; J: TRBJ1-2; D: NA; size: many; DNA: TGCGCCAGCAGCCAAGATGGAGACCGTGGCTACACCTTC; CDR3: CASSQDGDRGYTF
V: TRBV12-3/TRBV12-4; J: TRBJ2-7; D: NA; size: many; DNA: TGTGCCAGCGCGGGGGCGGGAACCTACGAGCAGTACTTC; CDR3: CASAGAGTYEQYF
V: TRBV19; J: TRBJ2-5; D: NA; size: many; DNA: TGTGCCAGTAGTATAGTAAGGTCAGAGACCCAGTACTTC; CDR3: CASSIVRSETQYF
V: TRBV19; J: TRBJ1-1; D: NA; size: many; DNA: TGTGCCAGTAGTCCATTCAGGGTGAACACTGAAGCTTTCTTT; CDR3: CASSPFRVNTEAFF
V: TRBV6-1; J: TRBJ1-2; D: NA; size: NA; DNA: TGTGCCAGCACAACAGGGCCTAACTATGGCTACACCTTC; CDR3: CASTTGPNYGYTF
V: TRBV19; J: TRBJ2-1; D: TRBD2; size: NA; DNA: TGTGCCAGTACCCCGACTAGCGGGAGCCCTTCCTCCTACAATGAGCAGTTCTTC; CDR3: CASTPTSGSPSSYNEQFF
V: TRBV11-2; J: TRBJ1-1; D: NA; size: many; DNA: TGTGCCAGCAGCCCGCCACAGAGAGCGAACACTGAAGCTTTCTTT; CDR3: CASSPPQRANTEAFF
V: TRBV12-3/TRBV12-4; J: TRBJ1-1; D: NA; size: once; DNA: TGTGCCAGCAGTTTATTGGGGCAGCCGAACACTGAAGCTTTCTTT; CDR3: CASSLLGQPNTEAFF
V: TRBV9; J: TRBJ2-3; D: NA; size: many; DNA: TGTGCCAGCAGTCCGCTAGCAAGCCCAGATACGCAGTATTTT; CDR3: CASSPLASPDTQYF
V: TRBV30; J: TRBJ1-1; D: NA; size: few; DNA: TGTGCCTGGAGTGTGTTGACGTACACTGAAGCTTTCTTT; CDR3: CAWSVLTYTEAFF
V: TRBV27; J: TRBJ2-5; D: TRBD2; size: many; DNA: TGTGCCAGCAGTTTTGCTAGCGGCCGTCAGTACTTC; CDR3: CASSFASGRQYF
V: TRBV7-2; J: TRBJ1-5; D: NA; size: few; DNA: TGTGCCAGCAGCATGGGGTATAGCAATCAGCCCCAGCATTTT; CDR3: CASSMGYSNQPQHF
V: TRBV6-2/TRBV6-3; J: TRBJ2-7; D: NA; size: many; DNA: TGTGCCAGCAGTTACCCGTTAATCGTGGGAGGGGGGCGCGAGCAGTACTTC; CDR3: CASSYPLIVGGGREQYF
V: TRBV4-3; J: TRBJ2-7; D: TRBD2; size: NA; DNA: TGCGCCAGCAGCCAAGATCTGGGACTAGCGGGAGGCGCCGTGTACTTC; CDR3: CASSQDLGLAGGAVYF
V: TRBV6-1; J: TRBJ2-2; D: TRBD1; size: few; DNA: TGTGCCAGCAACACAGGGACAGCTAACACCGGGGAGCTGTTTTTT; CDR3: CASNTGTANTGELFF
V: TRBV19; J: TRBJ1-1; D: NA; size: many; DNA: TGTGCCAGTGGAAGGATGGGTTCCCTGAACACTGAAGCTTTCTTT; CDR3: CASGRMGSLNTEAFF
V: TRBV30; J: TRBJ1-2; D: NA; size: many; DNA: TGTGCCTGGAGTGGGCAGAACTATGGCTACACCTTC; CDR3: CAWSGQNYGYTF
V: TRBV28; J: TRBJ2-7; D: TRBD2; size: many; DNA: TGTGCCAGCAGTTGGGGACTATTAATCTACGAGCAGTACTTC; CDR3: CASSWGLLIYEQYF
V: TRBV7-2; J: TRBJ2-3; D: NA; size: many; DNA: TGTGCCAGCAGGGGGTTGACAGATACGCAGTATTTT; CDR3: CASRGLTDTQYF
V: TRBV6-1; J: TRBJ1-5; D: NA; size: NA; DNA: TGTGCCAGCGTCTGGGGCCTGGAGCAGCCCCAGCATTTT; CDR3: CASVWGLEQPQHF
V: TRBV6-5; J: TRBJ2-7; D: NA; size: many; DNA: TGTGCCAGCAGTTACGCCACAGGGTTAGGCTACGAGCAGTACTTC; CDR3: CASSYATGLGYEQYF